The entry that follows covers one T cell receptor (beta chain) sequence. This sample was taken from a study of blood T cell repertoires in COVID-19. Study summary: The samples span acute and convalescent COVID-19 from the United States, Italy and Spain. T cells, B-cell-depleted T cells, or PBMCs supplied cDNA or gDNA.

The CDR3 is 14 amino acids. Trimming shortened V by 1 base and J by 9 bases, and 15 bases separated the two germline ends. Germline CDR1 and CDR2: SNHLY and FYNNEI. As originally analysed: Amplifying reference gene primers gave estimates of nucleated cell counts. Data came from immunoSEQ multiplex PCR; TCRdb stores just in-frame clones and leaves some out. The V and J calls and clone size were taken over from that table, and D and trimming were inferred from the DNA. The table has 200,000 or so clones, over 60% seen once. This chain connects TRBV2 to TRBJ2-5, with a weak D call TRBD1 (5 bases). The sequenced material came from peripheral blood. The clonotype comes from an older woman with acute or convalescent COVID-19. CDR3 protein: CASSEGTRRVAQYF. The CDR3 nucleotides read TGTGCCAGCAGTGAAGGGACCCGCAGGGTGGCCCAGTACTTC.